The present T cell receptor (beta chain) was sequenced within a study of T cell changes during pregnancy in multiple sclerosis. V lost 5 bases, J lost 2 bases, and 9 bases stayed unmatched. CDR3 length: 15 amino acids. Germline V gene lookup returns CDR1 MNHNS and CDR2 SASEGT. Sequencing was performed with immunoSEQ multiplex PCR; in TCRdb, only in-frame clones are kept and a portion is missing. The sample has some 49,000 clones; approximately 95% are singletons. The chain has TRBV6-1 and TRBJ2-7, with TRBD1 identical over 7 bases. Sequenced material: CD8+ T cells from peripheral blood mononuclear cells, taken in the first trimester of pregnancy. This TCR was sampled from a female donor with multiple sclerosis, enrolled in a pregnancy study. CDR3: CASSHPGTEPYEQYF. CDR3 coding DNA: TGTGCCAGCAGTCACCCCGGGACAGAGCCCTACGAGCAGTACTTC.